The 17 T cell receptor beta chains listed next were all sequenced from one sample in a study of T cells after yellow fever vaccination. TCRdb used MiXCR to reprocess the 5' RACE reads, holding one entry per CDR3 protein. The table records approximately 600,000 distinct CDR3 sequences, 9% to 15% of them present only once. The specimen comprised PBMCs, sampled on the day of the yellow fever booster vaccination. These receptors were obtained from a man between 25 and 39 years old who received the YFV17D yellow fever vaccine.

This chain links TRBV20-1 with TRBJ2-1; 8 nucleotides align to TRBD2. The CDR3 spans 18 residues. Trimming removed 0 bases from V and 1 base from J; junction bases left unmatched: 11. Looked up from germline, CDR1 is DFQATT and CDR2 is SNEGSKA (reference sequence). The CDR3 is CSARDILAAGPSYNEQFF. CDR3 nucleotides: TGCAGTGCTAGAGATATACTAGCGGCAGGGCCATCCTACAATGAGCAGTTCTTC.

This clonotype came up a few times. The chain recombines TRBV10-3 with TRBJ2-3; 8 nucleotides align to TRBD1. CDR1 and CDR2 (germline): ENHRY, SYGVKD. V shed 11 bases, J shed 0 bases, and the junction held 4 bases outside the gene matches. The CDR3 has 13 residues. The chain's CDR3 is CAATGGSTDTQYF. As DNA, the CDR3 is TGTGCCGCCACAGGGGGGAGCACAGATACGCAGTATTTT.

The J gene is TRBJ2-7, the V gene TRBV9, with D perhaps given as TRBD1 or TRBD2 (5 bases each). The V end was cut by 0 bases, the J end by 0 bases, with 10 bases between. Germline V lookup: CDR1 SGDLS, CDR2 YYNGEE. The CDR3 is made up of 15 amino acids. This chain's CDR3 is CASSVGGRSSYEQYF. The CDR3 DNA is TGTGCCAGCAGCGTAGGGGGACGGTCCTCCTACGAGCAGTACTTC.

This clonotype was counted between two and nine times. The CDR3 loop is CASSLTRTPLTDTQYF. The CDR3 region has the DNA TGTGCCAGCAGCTTAACTCGGACCCCCCTCACAGATACGCAGTATTTT. The V call is TRBV7-2, the J call TRBJ2-3; no firm D call. CDR1 is SGHTA, CDR2 FQGNSA, per germline. The CDR3 loop spans 16 amino acids. V dropped 2 bases and J dropped 2 bases, with 14 bases sitting between them.

The chain employs TRBV18 and TRBJ1-2; 8 positions match TRBD1. Germline-derived CDR1 and CDR2 are KGHSH and LQKENI. The CDR3 is 15 residues long. The V gene end was trimmed by 3 bases and the J gene end by 6 bases; junction bases not matched to a gene: 9. CDR3 residues: CASSPPDREWDGYTF. CDR3 DNA: TGTGCCAGCTCACCCCCGGACAGGGAATGGGATGGCTACACCTTC.

This clonotype was counted ten times or more. The V and J genes are TRBV12-3 or TRBV12-4 and TRBJ2-1; TRBD2 agrees at 10 bases. The CDR3 is made up of 17 amino acids. Losses at the gene ends were 1 base for V and 9 bases for J; bases not matched to a gene: 12. CDR3 loop: CASSLDFRAGGPGEQFF. For the CDR3, the DNA is TGTGCCAGCAGTTTAGATTTCAGAGCGGGAGGGCCGGGTGAGCAGTTCTTC.

CDR3 sequence: CSASSWEAEAFF. The DNA of the CDR3 is TGCAGTGCTAGCTCCTGGGAGGCAGAAGCTTTCTTT. The chain links TRBV20-1 to TRBJ1-1; D is unresolved. Germline V gene data show CDR1 as DFQATT and CDR2 as SNEGSKA (reference sequence). This CDR3 spans 12 amino acids. V was clipped by 3 bases and J by 8 bases, with 13 bases between them.

The rearrangement joins TRBV9 to TRBJ2-1; D call uncertain. Germline V gives CDR1 SGDLS, CDR2 YYNGEE. Trimming removed 0 bases from V and 9 bases from J, with 16 bases in between. The CDR3 consists of 15 residues. For the CDR3, the DNA is TGTGCCAGCAGCGTAGGACCGACGCCTCCAGGTGAGCAGTTCTTC. It specifies CASSVGPTPPGEQFF. Using reference TRBV9 and TRBJ2-1 for the parts outside the CDR3, the full variable domain is DSGVTQTPKHLITATGQRVTLRCSPRSGDLSVYWYQQSLDQGLQFLIQYYNGEERAKGNILERFSAQQFPDLHSELNLSSLELGDSALYFCASSVGPTPPGEQFFGPGTRLTVL.

Ten or more counts support this clonotype. The V gene is TRBV6-1, the J gene TRBJ2-1; D is ambiguous. Germline CDR1 reads MNHNS; CDR2 reads SASEGT. Trimming cost V 6 bases and J 7 bases, with 13 bases left between them. This CDR3 is built from 13 residues. The CDR3 DNA reads TGTGCCAGCAGACGGACGGAATCGAATGAGCAGTTCTTC. Protein sequence: CASRRTESNEQFF.

The gene calls are TRBV7-2 and TRBJ1-5; D is possibly TRBD1 (6 bases). The germline gives CDR1 SGHTA, CDR2 FQGNSA. The CDR3 runs 13 residues. The V gene lost 4 bases and the J gene lost 5 bases, with 9 bases spanning the gap. The CDR3 region has the DNA TGTGCCAGCAGCTCTGACAGGTATCAGCCCCAGCATTTT. Protein: CASSSDRYQPQHF.

This clonotype was recorded many times. The V and J genes are TRBV20-1 and TRBJ2-3; TRBD1 is a possible D gene (5 bases). The ends were cut back, 6 bases at V and 3 bases at J, with 13 bases in the middle. Germline-derived CDR1 and CDR2 are DFQATT and SNEGSKA (reference sequence). The CDR3 has 13 amino acids. This CDR3 reads CSASGQGTDTQYF. CDR3 coding DNA: TGCAGTGCCTCCGGCCAGGGAACAGATACGCAGTATTTT.

The chain carries TRBV21-1 and TRBJ2-7; the table's D call, TRBD1, was not checked against the DNA. TRBV21-1 is annotated as a pseudogene. CDR3 size: 17 residues. CDR3 region: CASILGGTALPSYEQYF. The CDR3 DNA sequence: TGTGCCAGCATCTTAGGGGGGACAGCCCTACCGTCCTACGAGCAGTACTTC.

This clonotype was seen more than once but under ten times. V and J are TRBV4-3 and TRBJ2-1, with 8 nucleotides matching TRBD2. CDR3 length: 14 amino acids. CDR1 is LGHNA, CDR2 YSLEER, per germline. V was pared by 0 bases and J by 7 bases, with 2 bases of the junction left unmatched. CDR3 protein: CASSQDGGRNEQFF. CDR3 sequence (DNA): TGCGCCAGCAGCCAAGACGGCGGGAGGAATGAGCAGTTCTTC.

This clonotype has only a few counts. The CDR3 DNA follows: TGTGCCAGCAGCGTAGGGGCAGCTGAATATAATTCACCCCTCCACTTT. Translation: CASSVGAAEYNSPLHF. This chain connects TRBV9 to TRBJ1-6, with D unclear. V lost 0 bases to trimming and J lost 4 bases, with 11 bases between them. Germline V gene data show CDR1 as SGDLS and CDR2 as YYNGEE. This CDR3 is built from 16 residues.

There are a few counts of this clonotype. The CDR3 here is CSARDRTSSGNTIYF. CDR3 in DNA: TGCAGTGCCAGGGACAGGACTTCCTCTGGAAACACCATATATTTT. This rearrangement joins TRBV20-1 to TRBJ1-3; 8 nucleotides agree with TRBD1. J lost 0 bases, V lost 6 bases, and 7 bases had no gene match. Germline CDR1 is DFQATT and CDR2 is SNEGSKA (reference sequence). The CDR3 consists of 15 residues.

This clonotype was seen a handful of times. The V call is TRBV3-1, the J call TRBJ1-1; 7 nucleotides match TRBD1. This CDR3 contains 16 residues. Germline V CDR1 and CDR2: LGHDT, YNNKEL (reference sequence). The junction had 8 bases not matched to a gene; V was cut back by 4 bases and J by 0 bases. The CDR3 reads CASSLGGTALNTEAFF. In nucleotides, the CDR3 is TGTGCCAGCAGCCTCGGGGGGACAGCCCTGAACACTGAAGCTTTCTTT.

Only a few counts were recorded for this clonotype. The chain combines TRBV14 with TRBJ2-7; D might be TRBD2 (6 bases). The CDR3 covers 14 residues. V lost 4 bases and J lost 1, with 11 bases in between. Germline assignment: CDR1 SGHDN and CDR2 FVKESK. The CDR3 loop reads CASSRLGLSYEQYF. DNA of the CDR3: TGTGCCAGCAGCCGTCTGGGACTTTCCTACGAGCAGTACTTC.